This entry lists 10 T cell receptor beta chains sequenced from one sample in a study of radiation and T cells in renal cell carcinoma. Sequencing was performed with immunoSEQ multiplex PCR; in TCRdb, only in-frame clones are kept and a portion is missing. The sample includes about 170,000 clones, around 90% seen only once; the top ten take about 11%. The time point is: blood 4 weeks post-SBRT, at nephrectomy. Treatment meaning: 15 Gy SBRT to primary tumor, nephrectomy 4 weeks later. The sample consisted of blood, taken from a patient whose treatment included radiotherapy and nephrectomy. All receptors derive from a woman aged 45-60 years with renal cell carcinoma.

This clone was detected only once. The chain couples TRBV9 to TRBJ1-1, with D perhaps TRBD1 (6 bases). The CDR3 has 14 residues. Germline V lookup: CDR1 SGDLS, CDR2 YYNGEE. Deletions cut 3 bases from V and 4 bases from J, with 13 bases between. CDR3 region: CASSAVGRGTEAFF. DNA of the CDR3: TGTGCCAGCAGCGCCGTCGGCAGGGGCACTGAAGCTTTCTTT.

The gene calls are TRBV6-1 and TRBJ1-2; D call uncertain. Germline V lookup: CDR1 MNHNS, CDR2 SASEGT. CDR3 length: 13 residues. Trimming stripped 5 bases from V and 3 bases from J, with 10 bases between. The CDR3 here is CASSPREDYGYTF. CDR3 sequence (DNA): TGTGCCAGCAGTCCTAGGGAGGACTATGGCTACACCTTC.

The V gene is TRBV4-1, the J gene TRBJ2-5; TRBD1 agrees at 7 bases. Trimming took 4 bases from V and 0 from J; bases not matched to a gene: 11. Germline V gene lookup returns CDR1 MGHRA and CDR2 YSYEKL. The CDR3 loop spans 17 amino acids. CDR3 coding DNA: TGCGCCAGCAGCCGAGCACTAACGGGACAGCACCAAGAGACCCAGTACTTC. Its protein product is CASSRALTGQHQETQYF.

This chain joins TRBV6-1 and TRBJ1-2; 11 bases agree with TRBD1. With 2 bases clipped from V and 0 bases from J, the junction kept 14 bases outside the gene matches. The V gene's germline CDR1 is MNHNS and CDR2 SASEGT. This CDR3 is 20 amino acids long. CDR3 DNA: TGTGCCAGCAGTGAATTCCTAAGTGGACAGGGGGCTTGGACTAACTATGGCTACACCTTC. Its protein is CASSEFLSGQGAWTNYGYTF.

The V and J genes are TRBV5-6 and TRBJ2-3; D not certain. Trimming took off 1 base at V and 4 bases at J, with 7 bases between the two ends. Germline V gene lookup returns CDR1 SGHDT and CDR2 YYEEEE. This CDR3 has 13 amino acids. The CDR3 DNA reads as TGTGCCAGCAGCTTGCCGGTCCCAGATACGCAGTATTTT. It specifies CASSLPVPDTQYF.

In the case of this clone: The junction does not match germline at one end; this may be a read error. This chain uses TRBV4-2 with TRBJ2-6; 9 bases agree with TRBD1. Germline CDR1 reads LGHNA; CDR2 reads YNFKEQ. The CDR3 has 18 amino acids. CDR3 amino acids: CASSQAGTGPSGANVLTF. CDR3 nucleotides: TGTGCCAGCAGTCAAGCCGGGACAGGGCCATCTGGGGCCAACGTCCTGACTTTC.

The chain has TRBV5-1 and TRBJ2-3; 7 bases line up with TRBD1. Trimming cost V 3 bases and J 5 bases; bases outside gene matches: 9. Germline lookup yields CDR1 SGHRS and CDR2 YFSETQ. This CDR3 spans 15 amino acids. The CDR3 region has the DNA TGCGCCAGCAGCTGGGGACAGTTCGGCAGAGATACGCAGTATTTT. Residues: CASSWGQFGRDTQYF.

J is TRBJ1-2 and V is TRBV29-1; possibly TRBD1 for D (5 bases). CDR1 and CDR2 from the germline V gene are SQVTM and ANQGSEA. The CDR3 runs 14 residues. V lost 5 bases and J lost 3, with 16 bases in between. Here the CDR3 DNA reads TGCAGCGTTTTCGGTTCCGACAGCTACTATGGCTACACCTTC. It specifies CSVFGSDSYYGYTF.

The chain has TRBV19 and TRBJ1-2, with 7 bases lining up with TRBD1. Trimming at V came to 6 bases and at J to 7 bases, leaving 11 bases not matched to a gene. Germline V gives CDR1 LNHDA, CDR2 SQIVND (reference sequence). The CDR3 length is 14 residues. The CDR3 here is CASRRQGLGSGYTF. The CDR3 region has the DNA TGTGCCAGTAGACGACAGGGTTTGGGAAGTGGCTACACCTTC.

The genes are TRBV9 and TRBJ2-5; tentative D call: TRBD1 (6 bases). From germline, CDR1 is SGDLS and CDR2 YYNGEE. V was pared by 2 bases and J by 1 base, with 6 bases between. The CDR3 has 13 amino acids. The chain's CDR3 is CASSVDSQETQYF. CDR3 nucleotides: TGTGCCAGCAGCGTGGACAGCCAAGAGACCCAGTACTTC.